The following is a T cell receptor beta chain sequence with its context. The antigen remains undetermined. Trimming removed 5 bases from V and 10 bases from J; junction bases left unmatched: 8. The CDR3 sequence is 14 residues long. The germline V gene encodes CDR1 MDHEN and CDR2 SYDVKM. The data were obtained in a study of T cells in Graves' hyperthyroidism and ophthalmopathy. Notes on the study in general: Ophthalmopathy was predicted by the model a median of about 6.7 months ahead of onset. From stable hyperthyroidism, ophthalmopathy was separated by a 13 V-J model.

Recently diagnosed hyperthyroidism of less than 2 months' duration affected patients aged 18 to 65. Regions amplified from RNA transcripts were the TCR beta CDR3 regions. HTBI primers drove first-round RT-PCR of the TCR CDR3. Using its own MiXCR run on the multiplex PCR reads, TCRdb lists one record per CDR3 protein. The sample records 270,000 or so distinct CDR3 sequences, about 25% being singletons. The clonotype originates from a man aged 35 to 55 with Graves' hyperthyroidism that later progressed to Graves' ophthalmopathy. The chain employs TRBV28 and TRBJ1-6; 7 bases are a match to TRBD1. The sequencing sample was made of blood. This CDR3 is CASSLRGAGSPLHF. The CDR3, as DNA: TGTGCCAGCAGTCTCAGGGGGGCAGGATCACCCCTCCACTTT.